This T cell receptor beta chain was sequenced for a study of T cell changes during pregnancy in multiple sclerosis. Assay used: immunoSEQ multiplex PCR; TCRdb lists only in-frame clones, some missing. The data contain more than 15,000 clones, 70% to 90% of them singletons. The CDR3 extends over 14 amino acids. Trimming cost V 5 bases and J 2 bases; bases outside gene matches: 3. The germline V gene has CDR1 MNHEY and CDR2 SMNVEV (reference sequence). This chain joins TRBV27 and TRBJ1-5; 7 bases line up with TRBD1. The receptor comes from a female donor in good health, enrolled as a control in a pregnancy study. Sequenced material: CD8+ T cells from peripheral blood mononuclear cells, taken in the second trimester of pregnancy. Here the CDR3 reads CASSAGTGNQPQHF. CDR3 in DNA: TGTGCCAGCAGTGCTGGGACAGGCAATCAGCCCCAGCATTTT.